This TCR beta chain was profiled in a study of vaccination effects on CD4 cells after COVID-19 (dated by TCRdb to 2021 to 2024). Regarding the complete study: Post-vaccine samples across the study were collected a median of 72 days after the second dose, with a range of 14 to 241. SARS-CoV-2 spike-specific CD4+ TCR repertoires from before and after mRNA vaccination were compared in COVID-19 convalescent patients and in infection-naive vaccine recipients. Altogether, around 9 COVID-19 convalescent patients and a few SARS-CoV-2-naive healthy vaccine recipients made up the full study. In the study, cultures from other donors were sequenced using the Oncomine TCR Beta short-read assay on an Illumina iSeq 100. Broad study findings and their caveats: Among healthy vaccine recipients, nearly all vaccine-induced clones were SARS-CoV-2 mono-reactive, and only 1 of 255 was cross-reactive with common cold coronaviruses. Marked clonal contraction was observed in both infection-induced and vaccine-induced clones at late post-vaccination timepoints, consistent with waning T cell responses. Limitations of the study were the small number of convalescent patients and the absence of early post-infection timepoints.

Reading the germline V gene gives CDR1 MNHEY and CDR2 SVGAGI. The junction shows trimming of 2 bases on V and 3 bases on J, plus 7 bases between the germline ends. The CDR3 measures 13 amino acids from cysteine to phenylalanine. The read is trimmed to its CDR3 DNA, 39 bases read in frame from base 1. Libraries were built with the immunoSEQ multiplex PCR assay. DNA from the cultured and isolated CD4+ T cells underwent TCR beta CDR3 sequencing. Under the source paper's analysis protocol: The analysis removed non-productive TCR sequences, trimmed reads to the CDR3 region, and retained only CDR3s that were 7 or more amino acids long. The MANAFEST web app was used to pick out antigen-specific clonotypes by comparing their expansion in peptide wells with that in reference cultures. To count as positive, a clone had to show expansion at FDR<0.05 compared with the reference and with all other wells, an odds ratio above 5, and a frequency above 0.1% in two replicate wells. Cross-reactive clonotypes were defined as significantly expanded in SARS-CoV-2 spike wells and in at least one common cold coronavirus spike condition. Using the stringdist R package, CDR3 similarity was measured by Levenshtein distance, and unrooted trees were constructed with ape in R 3.6.1. The table comes from immuneACCESS by way of TCRdb, which keeps in-frame sequences with V and J called. Part of the clones is missing from these tables; in studies checked, under half for an unresolved V gene and the rest for unknown reasons. V and J calls and clone size follow that table, whereas D and trimming were derived from the DNA. The sample profile shows around 30,000 clones; 55% to 75% of them were found once. Around 12% of the sample is taken by the ten largest.

Note on this clone: What this receptor recognizes is not known. No much larger clone is present one base from it, and per-base qualities are unavailable.

To identify antigen-specific CD4+ T cell clonotypes by their expansion, the ViraFEST assay first stimulated PBMC with viral peptide pools and then applied TCR sequencing. After around 11 days of culture, CD4+ T cells were isolated with the EasySep CD4+ T cell isolation kit. Participants received two doses of either the BNT162b2 or the mRNA-1273 mRNA SARS-CoV-2 vaccine. Negative nucleocapsid antibody results before and after vaccination confirmed that the healthy vaccine recipients had no prior SARS-CoV-2 infection. Each well held roughly 2 million PBMC cultured in IMDM containing about 5.5% human AB serum, roughly 9.6 IU/ml IL-2 and gentamicin, along with about 9.5 ug/ml peptides. Half of the culture medium was replaced with fresh IL-2-containing medium on days 3 and 7. Unless otherwise noted, each peptide stimulation condition was cultured in triplicate wells. Using Ficoll-Paque Plus gradient centrifugation, PBMC were separated from whole blood and then either used fresh or cryopreserved at -140C. The overlapping peptide pools covered the spike proteins of SARS-CoV-2 and of the common cold coronaviruses HCoV-NL63, HCoV-OC43 and HCoV-229E. The QIAamp micro DNA kit was used to extract genomic DNA from the cultured CD4+ T cells.

The chain joins TRBV6-5 to TRBJ1-1; the D gene assignment is ambiguous. This TCR derives from a human donor who received a COVID-19 vaccine. Material: CD4+ T cells from PBMCs cultured with HCoV-229E spike peptides, obtained after COVID-19 vaccination. The cell subset or site label of this sample denotes: HCoV-229E spike overlapping peptide pool stimulation. The CDR3 in this case is CASSYREDTEAFF. The sequenced DNA: TGTGCCAGCAGTTACCGAGAGGACACTGAAGCTTTCTTT.